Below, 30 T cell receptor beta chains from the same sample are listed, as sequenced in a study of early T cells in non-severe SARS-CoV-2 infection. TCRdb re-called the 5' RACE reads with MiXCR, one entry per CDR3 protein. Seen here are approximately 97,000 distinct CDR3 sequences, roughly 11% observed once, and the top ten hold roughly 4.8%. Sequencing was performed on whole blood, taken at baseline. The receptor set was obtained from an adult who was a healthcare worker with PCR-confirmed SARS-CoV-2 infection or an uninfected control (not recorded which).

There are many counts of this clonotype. CDR3 nucleotide sequence: TGCGCCAGCAGTGACTCGGCCGGGCCTGGAAACACCATATATTTT. It translates to CASSDSAGPGNTIYF. The chain uses TRBV10-1 and TRBJ1-3; D call uncertain. The germline CDR1 and CDR2 sequences are WNHNN and SYGVQD (reference sequence). This CDR3 region has 15 residues. V was trimmed by 3 bases and J by 2 bases, leaving 11 bases between them.

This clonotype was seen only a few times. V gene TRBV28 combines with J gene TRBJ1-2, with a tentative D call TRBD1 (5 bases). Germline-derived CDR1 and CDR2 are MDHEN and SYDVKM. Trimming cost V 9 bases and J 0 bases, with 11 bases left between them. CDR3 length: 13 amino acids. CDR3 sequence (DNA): TGTGCCAGTGATCGGGGCACTAACTATGGCTACACCTTC. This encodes CASDRGTNYGYTF.

The CDR3 loop reads CASSHKRETSGGSTDTQYF. The CDR3 bases are TGTGCCAGCAGCCATAAAAGGGAGACTAGCGGGGGATCTACAGATACGCAGTATTTT. The chain is built from TRBV4-2 and TRBJ2-3; 12 bases match TRBD2. With 3 bases clipped from V and 3 bases from J, the junction kept 13 bases outside the gene matches. CDR1 is LGHNA and CDR2 is YNFKEQ in the germline V gene. The CDR3 contains 19 residues.

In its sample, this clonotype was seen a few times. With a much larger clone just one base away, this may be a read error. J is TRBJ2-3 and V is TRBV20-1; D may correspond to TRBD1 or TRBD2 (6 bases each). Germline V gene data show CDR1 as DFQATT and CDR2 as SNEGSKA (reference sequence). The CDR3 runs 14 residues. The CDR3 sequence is CSARDLGGSDTRYF. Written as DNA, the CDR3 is TGCAGTGCTAGAGATCTCGGGGGCTCAGATACGCGGTATTTT.

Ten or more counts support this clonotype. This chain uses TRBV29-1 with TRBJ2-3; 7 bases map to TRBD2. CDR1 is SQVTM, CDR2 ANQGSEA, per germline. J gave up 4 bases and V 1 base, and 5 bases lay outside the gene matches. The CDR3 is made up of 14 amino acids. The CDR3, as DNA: TGCAGCGTTGAAGCTAGCGGCGCCCCAGATACGCAGTATTTT. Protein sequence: CSVEASGAPDTQYF.

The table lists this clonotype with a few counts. The DNA for the CDR3 is TGTGCCATCAGTGAGGAAATAGCAGGGGGCACTGAAGCTTTCTTT. Translation gives CAISEEIAGGTEAFF. The rearrangement links TRBV10-3 to TRBJ1-1; 7 bases agree with TRBD1. CDR1 and CDR2 from the germline V gene are ENHRY and SYGVKD. With V trimmed by 2 bases and J by 4 bases, 7 bases remained unmatched. The CDR3 loop spans 15 amino acids.

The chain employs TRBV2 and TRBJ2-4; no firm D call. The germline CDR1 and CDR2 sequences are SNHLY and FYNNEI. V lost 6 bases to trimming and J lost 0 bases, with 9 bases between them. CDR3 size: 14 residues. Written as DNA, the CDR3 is TGTGCCAGCAGACATGGATTAGCCAAAAACATTCAGTACTTC. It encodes CASRHGLAKNIQYF. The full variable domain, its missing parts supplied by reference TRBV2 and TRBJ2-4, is EPEVTQTPSHQVTQMGQEVILRCVPISNHLYFYWYRQILGQKVEFLVSFYNNEISEKSEIFDDQFSVERPDGSNFTLKIRSTKLEDSAMYFCASRHGLAKNIQYFGAGTRLSVL.

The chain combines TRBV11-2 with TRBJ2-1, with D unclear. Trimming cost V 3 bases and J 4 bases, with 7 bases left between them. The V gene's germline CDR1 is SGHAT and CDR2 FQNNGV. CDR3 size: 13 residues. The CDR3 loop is CASSFDQYNEQFF. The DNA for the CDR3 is TGTGCCAGCAGCTTTGACCAATACAATGAGCAGTTCTTC. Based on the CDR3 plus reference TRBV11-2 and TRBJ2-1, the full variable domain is EAGVAQSPRYKIIEKRQSVAFWCNPISGHATLYWYQQILGQGPKLLIQFQNNGVVDDSQLPKDRFSAERLKGVDSTLKIQPAKLEDSAVYLCASSFDQYNEQFFGPGTRLTVL.

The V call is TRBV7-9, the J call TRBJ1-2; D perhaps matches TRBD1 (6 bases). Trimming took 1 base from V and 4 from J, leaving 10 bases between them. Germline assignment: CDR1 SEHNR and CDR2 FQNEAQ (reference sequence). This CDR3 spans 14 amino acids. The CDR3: CASSLEGTIYGYTF. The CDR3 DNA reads TGTGCCAGCAGCTTAGAGGGGACAATCTATGGCTACACCTTC.

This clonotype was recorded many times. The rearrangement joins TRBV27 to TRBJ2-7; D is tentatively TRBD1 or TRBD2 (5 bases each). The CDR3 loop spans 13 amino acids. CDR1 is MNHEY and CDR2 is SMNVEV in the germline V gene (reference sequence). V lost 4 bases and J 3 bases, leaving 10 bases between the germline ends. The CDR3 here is CASSSGTFYEQYF. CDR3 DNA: TGTGCCAGCAGTTCCGGGACGTTCTACGAGCAGTACTTC.

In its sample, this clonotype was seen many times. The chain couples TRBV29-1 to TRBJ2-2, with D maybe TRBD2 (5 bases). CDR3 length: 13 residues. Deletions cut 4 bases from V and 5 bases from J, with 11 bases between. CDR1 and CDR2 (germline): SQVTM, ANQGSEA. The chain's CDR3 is CSVVGEVTGELFF. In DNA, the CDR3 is TGCAGCGTTGTCGGGGAAGTAACCGGGGAGCTGTTTTTT.

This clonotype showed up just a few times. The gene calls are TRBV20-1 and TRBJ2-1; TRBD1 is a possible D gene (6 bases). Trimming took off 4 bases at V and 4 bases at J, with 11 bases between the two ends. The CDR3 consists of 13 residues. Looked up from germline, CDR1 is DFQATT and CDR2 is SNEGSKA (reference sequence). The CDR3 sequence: CSAMGANYNEQFF. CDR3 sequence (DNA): TGCAGTGCTATGGGGGCAAATTACAATGAGCAGTTCTTC.

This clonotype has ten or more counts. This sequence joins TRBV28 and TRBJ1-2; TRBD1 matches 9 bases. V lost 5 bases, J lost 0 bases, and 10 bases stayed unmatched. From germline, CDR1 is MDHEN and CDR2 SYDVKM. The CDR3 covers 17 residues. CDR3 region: CASSILPGTGSNYGYTF. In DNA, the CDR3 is TGTGCCAGCAGTATCTTGCCCGGGACAGGGTCTAACTATGGCTACACCTTC.

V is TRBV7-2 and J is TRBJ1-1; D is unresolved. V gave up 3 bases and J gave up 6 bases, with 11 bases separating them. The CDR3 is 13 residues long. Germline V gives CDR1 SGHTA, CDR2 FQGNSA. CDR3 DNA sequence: TGTGCCAGCAGCTTCACGGAACAGTCTGAAGCTTTCTTT. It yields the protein CASSFTEQSEAFF.

This CDR3 reads CASSGGTSGVTDTQYF. The CDR3 DNA reads as TGCGCCAGCAGCGGGGGGACTAGCGGGGTCACAGATACGCAGTATTTT. V and J are TRBV10-1 and TRBJ2-3, with 13 positions matching TRBD2. Germline CDR1 is WNHNN and CDR2 is SYGVQD (reference sequence). This CDR3 contains 16 residues. The J segment lost 2 bases and the V segment lost 6 bases, leaving 5 bases of the junction unmatched.

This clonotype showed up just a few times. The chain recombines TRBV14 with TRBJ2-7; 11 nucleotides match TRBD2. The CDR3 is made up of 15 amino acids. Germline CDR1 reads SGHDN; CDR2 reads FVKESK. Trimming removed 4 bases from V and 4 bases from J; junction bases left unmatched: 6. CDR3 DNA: TGTGCCAGCAGCCGGGGACTAGCGGTTGAATACGAGCAGTACTTC. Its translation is CASSRGLAVEYEQYF.

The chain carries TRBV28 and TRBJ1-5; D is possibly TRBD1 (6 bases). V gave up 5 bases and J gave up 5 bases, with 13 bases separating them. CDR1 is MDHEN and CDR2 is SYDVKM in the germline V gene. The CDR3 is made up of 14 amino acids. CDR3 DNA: TGTGCCAGCAGTGCCCCGACAGGAGATCAGCCCCAGCATTTT. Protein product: CASSAPTGDQPQHF.

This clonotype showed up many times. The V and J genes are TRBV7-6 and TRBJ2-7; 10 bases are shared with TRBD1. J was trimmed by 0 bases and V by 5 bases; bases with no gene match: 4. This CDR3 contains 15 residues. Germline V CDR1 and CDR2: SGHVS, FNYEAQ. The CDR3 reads CASSPRQGASYEQYF. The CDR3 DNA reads TGTGCCAGCAGCCCCAGACAGGGGGCCTCCTACGAGCAGTACTTC.

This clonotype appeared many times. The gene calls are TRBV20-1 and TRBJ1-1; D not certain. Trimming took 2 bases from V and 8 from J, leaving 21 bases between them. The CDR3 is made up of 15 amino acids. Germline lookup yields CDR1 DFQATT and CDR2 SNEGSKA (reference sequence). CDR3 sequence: CSARIPQASTAEAFF. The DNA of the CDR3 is TGCAGTGCTAGAATACCTCAAGCCAGTACAGCAGAAGCTTTCTTT.

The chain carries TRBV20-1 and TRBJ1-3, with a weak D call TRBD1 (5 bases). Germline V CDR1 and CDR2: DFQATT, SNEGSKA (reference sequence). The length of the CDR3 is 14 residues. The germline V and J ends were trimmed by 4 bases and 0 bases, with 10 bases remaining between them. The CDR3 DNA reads TGCAGTGCTAACCGGGGCGGCTCTGGAAACACCATATATTTT. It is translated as CSANRGGSGNTIYF.

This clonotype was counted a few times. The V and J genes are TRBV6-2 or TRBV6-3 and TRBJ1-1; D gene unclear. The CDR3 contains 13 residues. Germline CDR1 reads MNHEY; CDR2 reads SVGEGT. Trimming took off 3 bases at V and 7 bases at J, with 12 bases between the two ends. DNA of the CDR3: TGTGCCAGCAGTTATAGGCAGCTTCTTGAAGCTTTCTTT. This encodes CASSYRQLLEAFF.

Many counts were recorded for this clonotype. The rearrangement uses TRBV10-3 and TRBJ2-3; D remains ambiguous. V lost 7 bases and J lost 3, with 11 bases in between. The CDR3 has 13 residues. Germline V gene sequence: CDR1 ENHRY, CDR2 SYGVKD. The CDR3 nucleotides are TGTGCCATCACCCTGGGCCGTACAGATACGCAGTATTTT. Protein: CAITLGRTDTQYF.

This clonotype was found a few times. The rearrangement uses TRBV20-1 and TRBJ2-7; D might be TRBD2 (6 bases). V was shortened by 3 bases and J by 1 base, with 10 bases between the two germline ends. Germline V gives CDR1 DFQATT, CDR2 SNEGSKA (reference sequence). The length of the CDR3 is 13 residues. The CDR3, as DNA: TGCAGTGCTAGCTCTGGACTATCCTACGAGCAGTACTTC. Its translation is CSASSGLSYEQYF.

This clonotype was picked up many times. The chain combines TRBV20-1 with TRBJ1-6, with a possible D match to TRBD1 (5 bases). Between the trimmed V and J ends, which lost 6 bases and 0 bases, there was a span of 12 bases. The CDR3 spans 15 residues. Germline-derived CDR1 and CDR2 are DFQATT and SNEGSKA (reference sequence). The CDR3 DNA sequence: TGCAGTGCCGGGGACGGGAGCTCCTATAATTCACCCCTCCACTTT. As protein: CSAGDGSSYNSPLHF.

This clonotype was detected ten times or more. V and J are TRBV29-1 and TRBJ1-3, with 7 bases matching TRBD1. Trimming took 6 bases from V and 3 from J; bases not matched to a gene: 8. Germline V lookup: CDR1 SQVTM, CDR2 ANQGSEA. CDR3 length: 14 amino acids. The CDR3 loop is CSVKRQGDGNTIYF. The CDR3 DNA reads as TGCAGCGTAAAAAGACAGGGAGATGGAAACACCATATATTTT.

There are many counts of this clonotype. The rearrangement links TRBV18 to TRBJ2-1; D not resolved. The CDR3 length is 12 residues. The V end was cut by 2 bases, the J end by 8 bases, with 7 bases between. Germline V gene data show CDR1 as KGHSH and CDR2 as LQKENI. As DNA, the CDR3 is TGTGCCAGCTCACCAACTGAGGATGAGCAGTTCTTC. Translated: CASSPTEDEQFF.

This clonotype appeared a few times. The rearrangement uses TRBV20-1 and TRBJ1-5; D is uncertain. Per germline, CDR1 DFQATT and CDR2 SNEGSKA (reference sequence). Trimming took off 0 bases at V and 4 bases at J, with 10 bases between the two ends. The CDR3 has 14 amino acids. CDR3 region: CSARDWPGNQPQHF. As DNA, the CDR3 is TGCAGTGCTAGAGATTGGCCGGGTAATCAGCCCCAGCATTTT.

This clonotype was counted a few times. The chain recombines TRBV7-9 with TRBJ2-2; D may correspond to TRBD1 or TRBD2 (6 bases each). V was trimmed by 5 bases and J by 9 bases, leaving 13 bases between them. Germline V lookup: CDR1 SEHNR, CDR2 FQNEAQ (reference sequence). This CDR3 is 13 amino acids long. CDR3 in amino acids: CASSPRGVRELFF. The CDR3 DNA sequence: TGTGCCAGCAGCCCGAGGGGGGTGCGGGAGCTGTTTTTT.

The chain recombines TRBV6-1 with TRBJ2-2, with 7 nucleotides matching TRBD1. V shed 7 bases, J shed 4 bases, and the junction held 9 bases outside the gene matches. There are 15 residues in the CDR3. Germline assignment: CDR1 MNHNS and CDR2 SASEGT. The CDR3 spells CASIPTGSGTGELFF. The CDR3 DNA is TGTGCCAGCATCCCGACAGGGTCGGGCACCGGGGAGCTGTTTTTT.

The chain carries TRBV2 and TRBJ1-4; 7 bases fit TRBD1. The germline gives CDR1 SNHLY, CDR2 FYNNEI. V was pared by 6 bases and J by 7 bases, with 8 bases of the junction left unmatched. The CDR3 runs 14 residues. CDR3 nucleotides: TGTGCCAGCAGGATAACAGGGGAGGGTGAAAAACTGTTTTTT. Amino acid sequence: CASRITGEGEKLFF.